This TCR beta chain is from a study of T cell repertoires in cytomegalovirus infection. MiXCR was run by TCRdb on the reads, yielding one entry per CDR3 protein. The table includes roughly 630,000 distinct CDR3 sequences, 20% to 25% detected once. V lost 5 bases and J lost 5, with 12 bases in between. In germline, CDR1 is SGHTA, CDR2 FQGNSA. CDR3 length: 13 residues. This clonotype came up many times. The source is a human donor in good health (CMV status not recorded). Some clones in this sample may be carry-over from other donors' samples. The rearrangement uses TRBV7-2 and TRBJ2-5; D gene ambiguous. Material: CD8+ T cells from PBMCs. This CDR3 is CASSITPRETQYF. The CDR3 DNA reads TGTGCCAGCAGCATTACTCCAAGGGAGACCCAGTACTTC. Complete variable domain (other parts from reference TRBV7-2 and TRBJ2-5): GAGVSQSPSNKVTEKGKDVELRCDPISGHTALYWYRQSLGQGLEFLIYFQGNSAPDKSGLPSDRFSAERTGGSVSTLTIQRTQQEDSAVYLCASSITPRETQYFGPGTRLLVL.